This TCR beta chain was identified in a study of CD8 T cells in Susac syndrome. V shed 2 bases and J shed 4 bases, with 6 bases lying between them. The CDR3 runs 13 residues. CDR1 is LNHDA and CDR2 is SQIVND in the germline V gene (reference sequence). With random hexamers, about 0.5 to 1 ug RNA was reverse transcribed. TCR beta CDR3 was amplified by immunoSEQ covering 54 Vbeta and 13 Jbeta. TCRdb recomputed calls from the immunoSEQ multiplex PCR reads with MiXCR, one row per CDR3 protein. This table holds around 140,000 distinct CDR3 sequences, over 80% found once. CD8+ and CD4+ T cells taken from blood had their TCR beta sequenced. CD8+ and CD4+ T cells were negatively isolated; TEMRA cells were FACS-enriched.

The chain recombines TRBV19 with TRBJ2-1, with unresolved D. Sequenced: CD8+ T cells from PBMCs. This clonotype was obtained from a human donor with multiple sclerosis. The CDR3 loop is CASSIHTYNEQFF. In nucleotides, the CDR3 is TGTGCCAGTAGTATACACACATACAATGAGCAGTTCTTC.